These 25 T cell receptor beta chains came from one sample sequenced in a study of T-cell reconstitution after alpha-beta-depleted transplantation in children. Unique molecular identifiers were used in preparing the TCRbeta library. MiXCR was run by TCRdb on the PCR reads, yielding one entry per CDR3 protein. The sample yields around 960,000 distinct CDR3 sequences, roughly 29% seen once. The sample in question was PBMCs, mostly from graft donor cells, obtained 360 days after TCRalphabeta/CD19-depleted stem cell transplant. The receptors originated from a boy younger than two who had a stem cell transplant for SCID, so the T cells may come from the graft donor.

The rearrangement joins TRBV18 to TRBJ1-2; the D is unclear. V was pared by 1 base and J by 2 bases, with 8 bases between. The CDR3 is made up of 14 amino acids. Germline values: CDR1 KGHSH, CDR2 LQKENI. The CDR3 DNA reads as TGTGCCAGCTCACCACAGGGATCCAACTATGGCTACACCTTC. Its protein product is CASSPQGSNYGYTF.

This chain links TRBV27 with TRBJ2-5; a possible D gene is TRBD2 (7 bases). Germline CDR1 is MNHEY and CDR2 is SMNVEV (reference sequence). The CDR3 is 11 residues long. The CDR3 nucleotides read TGTGCGGGGGGGCCCCAAGAGACCCAGTACTTC. Amino acid sequence: CAGGPQETQYF.

This chain uses TRBV2 with TRBJ1-2; 8 bases match TRBD1. The V segment lost 8 bases and the J segment 0 bases; nucleotides outside the gene matches: 5. The germline CDR1 and CDR2 sequences are SNHLY and FYNNEI. This CDR3 has 14 amino acids. The CDR3, as DNA: TGTGCCAGCGTTCCACAGGGGGCTAACTATGGCTACACCTTC. This encodes CASVPQGANYGYTF.

The chain has TRBV5-1 and TRBJ2-1; tentative D call: TRBD2 (7 bases). Trimming shortened V by 2 bases and J by 9 bases, and 18 bases separated the two germline ends. CDR1 SGHRS and CDR2 YFSETQ come from the germline V gene. The CDR3 sequence is 15 residues long. CDR3 bases: TGCGCCAGCAGCTTAGGCGCCGGGGGCGGGGGTGAGCAGTTCTTC. It yields the protein CASSLGAGGGGEQFF.

The chain recombines TRBV6-2 or TRBV6-3 with TRBJ1-5; D is possibly TRBD1 (6 bases). Germline-derived CDR1 and CDR2 are MNHEY and SVGEGT. There are 14 residues in the CDR3. Between the trimmed V and J ends, which lost 6 bases and 0 bases, there was a span of 9 bases. CDR3 nucleotide sequence: TGTGCCAGCAGAGGACAGAATAGCAATCAGCCCCAGCATTTT. Its translation is CASRGQNSNQPQHF.

There are a few counts of this clonotype. V is TRBV12-3 or TRBV12-4 and J is TRBJ1-4, with D possibly matching TRBD1 (5 bases). The V gene lost 5 bases and the J gene lost 5 bases, with 18 bases spanning the gap. This CDR3 spans 16 amino acids. CDR3 sequence: CASSPSPGTLNEKLFF. The CDR3 DNA follows: TGTGCCAGCAGTCCCTCTCCAGGGACCTTAAATGAAAAACTGTTTTTT.

This clonotype was counted a few times. This chain joins TRBV4-3 and TRBJ2-5, with TRBD2 matching over 10 bases. The germline V gene encodes CDR1 LGHNA and CDR2 YSLEER. J was trimmed by 1 base and V by 0 bases; bases with no gene match: 2. There are 16 residues in the CDR3. CDR3 sequence (DNA): TGCGCCAGCAGCCAAGAGCAGCGGGGGGGCCAAGAGACCCAGTACTTC. It yields the protein CASSQEQRGGQETQYF.

The chain joins TRBV12-3 or TRBV12-4 to TRBJ2-7; TRBD2 matches 7 bases. J was trimmed by 0 bases and V by 8 bases; bases with no gene match: 4. The CDR3 length is 13 residues. The CDR3 here is CASGRDDSYEQYF. The CDR3 nucleotides read TGTGCCAGCGGGAGGGACGACTCCTACGAGCAGTACTTC.

In this sample, this clonotype turned up a few times. The rearrangement uses TRBV12-3 or TRBV12-4 and TRBJ2-6; 7 bases match TRBD1. V lost 5 bases, J lost 1 base, and 11 bases stayed unmatched. The CDR3 is 18 residues long. CDR3 amino acids: CASSPRQGKTSGANVLTF. In DNA form, the CDR3 reads TGTGCCAGCAGTCCTCGACAGGGAAAGACTTCTGGGGCCAACGTCCTGACTTTC.

This clonotype was seen only once. The CDR3, as DNA: TGTGCCAGCAGCTCCTGGCGTGAGCAGTTCTTC. Translation gives CASSSWREQFF. The chain employs TRBV7-2 and TRBJ2-1; no reliable D call. Trimming removed 4 bases at V and 9 bases at J, with 7 bases between. The V gene's germline CDR1 is SGHTA and CDR2 FQGNSA. The CDR3 is 11 amino acids. The full variable domain, completed using reference TRBV7-2 and TRBJ2-1, is GAGVSQSPSNKVTEKGKDVELRCDPISGHTALYWYRQSLGQGLEFLIYFQGNSAPDKSGLPSDRFSAERTGGSVSTLTIQRTQQEDSAVYLCASSSWREQFFGPGTRLTVL.

In its sample, this clonotype was seen a few times. The chain has TRBV5-1 and TRBJ1-2; D possibly corresponds to TRBD1 (5 bases). Trimming removed 5 bases at V and 4 bases at J, with 18 bases between. Per the germline V gene, CDR1 is SGHRS and CDR2 is YFSETQ. This CDR3 has 15 residues. This CDR3 is CASSPTVGTAYGYTF. The CDR3 bases are TGCGCCAGCAGTCCCACGGTCGGGACGGCCTATGGCTACACCTTC.

This clonotype was seen a handful of times. The chain combines TRBV7-2 with TRBJ2-5; D gene unclear. This CDR3 has 16 residues. Germline V lookup: CDR1 SGHTA, CDR2 FQGNSA. With 3 bases removed from V and 3 bases from J, the gap between germline ends came to 17 bases. For the CDR3, the DNA is TGTGCCAGCAGCTTCTCCCAGTCTTCCTTAAAAGAGACCCAGTACTTC. The encoded protein is CASSFSQSSLKETQYF.

The gene calls are TRBV24-1 and TRBJ2-3, with 7 bases that match TRBD2. The CDR3 is 15 residues long. Trimming removed 8 bases from V and 0 bases from J; junction bases left unmatched: 7. Germline V CDR1 and CDR2: KGHDR, SFDVKD. This chain's CDR3 is CATTSSGTSTDTQYF. DNA for the CDR3: TGTGCCACCACCTCTAGCGGCACTAGCACAGATACGCAGTATTTT.

This clonotype was seen only a few times. V is TRBV20-1 and J is TRBJ2-1; D is perhaps TRBD1 or TRBD2 (5 bases each). The V end was cut by 4 bases, the J end by 3 bases, with 13 bases between. CDR3 length: 14 residues. CDR1 is DFQATT, CDR2 SNEGSKA, per germline (reference sequence). CDR3 in DNA: TGCAGTGCTACCGGGACGGATATCTACAATGAGCAGTTCTTC. It codes for CSATGTDIYNEQFF.

This clonotype was seen a handful of times. J is TRBJ1-1 and V is TRBV12-3 or TRBV12-4; weak D call: TRBD1 (6 bases). This CDR3 is built from 18 residues. The V end was cut by 6 bases, the J end by 6 bases, with 29 bases between. CDR3 sequence: CASSLRAWGGLSFAEAFF. The CDR3, as DNA: TGTGCCAGCAGCCTACGCGCTTGGGGGGGGCTCAGTTTCGCTGAAGCTTTCTTT.

The chain combines TRBV5-1 with TRBJ2-7, with 10 bases lining up with TRBD1. V gave up 5 bases and J gave up 5 bases; unmatched junction bases: 4. Germline V lookup: CDR1 SGHRS, CDR2 YFSETQ. The CDR3 spans 13 residues. The chain's CDR3 is CASRRDRGNEQYF. The CDR3 bases are TGCGCCAGCAGGCGGGACAGGGGAAACGAGCAGTACTTC.

The chain links TRBV5-1 to TRBJ1-1, with D possibly TRBD1 on 6 matching bases. Looked up from germline, CDR1 is SGHRS and CDR2 is YFSETQ. Trimming pared 4 bases from V and 7 bases from J, leaving 20 bases between. The CDR3 runs 15 residues. The CDR3 loop reads CASSPNRVGTGEAFF. The CDR3 region has the DNA TGCGCCAGCAGCCCCAACAGGGTTGGTACTGGTGAAGCTTTCTTT.

The V gene is TRBV28, the J gene TRBJ2-5, with TRBD1 identical over 9 bases. The CDR3 is made up of 15 amino acids. The germline gives CDR1 MDHEN, CDR2 SYDVKM. V was pared by 9 bases and J by 5 bases, with 13 bases of the junction left unmatched. CDR3 protein: CASNAGTGGRETQYF. The CDR3 DNA sequence: TGTGCCAGTAACGCCGGCACAGGGGGCCGGGAGACCCAGTACTTC. The whole variable domain, filled in from reference TRBV28 and TRBJ2-5, reads DVKVTQSSRYLVKRTGEKVFLECVQDMDHENMFWYRQDPGLGLRLIYFSYDVKMKEKGDIPEGYSVSREKKERFSLILESASTNQTSMYLCASNAGTGGRETQYFGPGTRLLVL.

V is TRBV20-1 and J is TRBJ2-1, with D perhaps TRBD2 (5 bases). Germline values: CDR1 DFQATT, CDR2 SNEGSKA (reference sequence). The CDR3 covers 14 residues. CDR3: CSPVGESSYNEQFF. The CDR3, as DNA: TGCAGCCCAGTCGGGGAGAGCTCCTACAATGAGCAGTTCTTC.

This chain uses TRBV5-6 with TRBJ1-1, with D possibly matching TRBD1 (5 bases). Per germline, CDR1 SGHDT and CDR2 YYEEEE. The CDR3 runs to 13 residues. The germline V and J ends were trimmed by 3 bases and 7 bases, with 13 bases remaining between them. The CDR3 sequence: CASSSGHSVEAFF. CDR3 nucleotides: TGTGCCAGCAGCTCCGGACATTCTGTTGAAGCTTTCTTT.

This clonotype appeared a few times. This chain uses TRBV6-5 with TRBJ1-3; D not resolved. Trimming took off 0 bases at V and 4 bases at J, with 13 bases between the two ends. The CDR3 is 16 amino acids. Germline V gene lookup returns CDR1 MNHEY and CDR2 SVGAGI. The CDR3 here is CASSYSTQASGNTIYF. In DNA form, the CDR3 reads TGTGCCAGCAGTTACTCGACTCAGGCGTCCGGAAACACCATATATTTT.

This clonotype was found a few times. The chain uses TRBV20-1 and TRBJ1-6; the match to TRBD1 covers 7 bases. Germline trimming cut 6 bases from V and 5 bases from J; bases unmatched to any gene: 10. There are 15 residues in the CDR3. CDR1 and CDR2 (germline): DFQATT, SNEGSKA (reference sequence). The CDR3 bases are TGCAGTGCGAATCAGGGGGGGTCTAATAATTCACCCCTCCACTTT. This sequence encodes CSANQGGSNNSPLHF.

The rearrangement links TRBV14 to TRBJ1-2; D is unresolved. Germline CDR1 reads SGHDN; CDR2 reads FVKESK. Trimming removed 0 bases at V and 8 bases at J, with 10 bases between. CDR3 length equals 13 residues. CDR3 loop: CASSQDPVGGYTF. The CDR3 bases are TGTGCCAGCAGCCAAGATCCGGTGGGAGGCTACACCTTC.

With regard to this clonotype: One end of the junction does not line up with germline, which may come from a read error. CDR3 coding DNA: TGTGCCAGCTCAAACCAGGGGGGTGAGAAGTTCTTC. Amino acid sequence: CASSNQGGEKFF. V gene TRBV18 combines with J gene TRBJ2-1; D may be TRBD1 (7 bases). This CDR3 is 12 amino acids long. Per germline, CDR1 KGHSH and CDR2 LQKENI. Filled out from reference TRBV18 and TRBJ2-1, the complete variable domain reads NAGVMQNPRHLVRRRGQEARLRCSPMKGHSHVYWYRQLPEEGLKFMVYLQKENIIDESGMPKERFSAEFPKEGPSILRIQQVVRGDSAAYFCASSNQGGEKFFGPGTRLTVL.

This clonotype was seen a few times. The chain combines TRBV5-1 with TRBJ2-2; TRBD2 matches 10 bases. CDR3 length equals 18 residues. V lost 4 bases to trimming and J lost 4 bases; unmatched junction nucleotides: 13. Per germline, CDR1 SGHRS and CDR2 YFSETQ. The CDR3 nucleotides read TGCGCCAGCAGCCGGACGGTGGTAGCGGGGGGCGGCACCGGGGAGCTGTTTTTT. Its translation is CASSRTVVAGGGTGELFF.